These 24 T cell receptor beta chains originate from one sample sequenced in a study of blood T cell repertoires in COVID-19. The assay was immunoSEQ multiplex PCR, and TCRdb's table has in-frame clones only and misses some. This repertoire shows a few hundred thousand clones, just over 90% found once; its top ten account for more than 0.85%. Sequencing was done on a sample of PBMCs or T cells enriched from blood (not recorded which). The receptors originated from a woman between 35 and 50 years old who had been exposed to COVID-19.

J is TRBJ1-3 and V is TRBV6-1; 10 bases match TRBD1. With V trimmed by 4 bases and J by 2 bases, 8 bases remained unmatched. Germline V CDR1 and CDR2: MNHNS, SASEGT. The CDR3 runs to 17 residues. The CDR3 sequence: CASSALTGTGAGNTIYF. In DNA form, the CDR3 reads TGTGCCAGCAGTGCCTTGACCGGGACAGGGGCTGGAAACACCATATATTTT.

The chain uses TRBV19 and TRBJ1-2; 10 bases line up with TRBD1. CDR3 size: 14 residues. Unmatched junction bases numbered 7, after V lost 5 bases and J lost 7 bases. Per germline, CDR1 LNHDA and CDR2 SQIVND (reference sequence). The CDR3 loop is CASSQTGGVRGYTF. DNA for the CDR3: TGTGCCAGTAGTCAGACAGGGGGCGTTCGTGGCTACACCTTC.

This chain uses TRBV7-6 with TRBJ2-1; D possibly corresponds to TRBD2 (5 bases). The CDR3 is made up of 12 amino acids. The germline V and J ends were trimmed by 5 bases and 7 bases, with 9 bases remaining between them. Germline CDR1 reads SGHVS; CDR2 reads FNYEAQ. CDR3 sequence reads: CASSKGGNEQFF. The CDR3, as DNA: TGTGCCAGCAGCAAAGGCGGGAATGAGCAGTTCTTC.

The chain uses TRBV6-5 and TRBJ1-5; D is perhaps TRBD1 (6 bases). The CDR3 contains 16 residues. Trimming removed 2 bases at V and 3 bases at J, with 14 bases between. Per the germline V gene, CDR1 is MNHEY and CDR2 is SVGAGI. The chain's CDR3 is CASSYPSRTVNQPQHF. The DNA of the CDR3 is TGTGCCAGCAGTTACCCCTCTAGGACAGTCAATCAGCCCCAGCATTTT.

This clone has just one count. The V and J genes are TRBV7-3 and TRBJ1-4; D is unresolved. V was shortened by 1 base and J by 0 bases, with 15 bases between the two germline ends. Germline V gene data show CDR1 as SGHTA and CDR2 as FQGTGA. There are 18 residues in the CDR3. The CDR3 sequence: CASSLNWSPPATNEKLFF. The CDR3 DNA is TGTGCCAGCAGCTTAAATTGGTCCCCGCCAGCAACTAATGAAAAACTGTTTTTT.

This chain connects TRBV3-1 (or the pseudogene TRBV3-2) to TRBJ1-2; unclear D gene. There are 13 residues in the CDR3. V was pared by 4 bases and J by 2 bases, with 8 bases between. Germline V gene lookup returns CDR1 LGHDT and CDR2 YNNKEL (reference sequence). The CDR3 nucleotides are TGTGCCAGCAGCCTAAGTCAGAACTATGGCTACACCTTC. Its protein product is CASSLSQNYGYTF.

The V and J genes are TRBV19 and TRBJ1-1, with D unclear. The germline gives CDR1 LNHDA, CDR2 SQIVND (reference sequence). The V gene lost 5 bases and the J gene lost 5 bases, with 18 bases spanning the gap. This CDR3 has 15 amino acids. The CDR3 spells CASSSENIGITEAFF. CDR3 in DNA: TGTGCCAGTAGTTCCGAGAATATCGGGATAACTGAAGCTTTCTTT.

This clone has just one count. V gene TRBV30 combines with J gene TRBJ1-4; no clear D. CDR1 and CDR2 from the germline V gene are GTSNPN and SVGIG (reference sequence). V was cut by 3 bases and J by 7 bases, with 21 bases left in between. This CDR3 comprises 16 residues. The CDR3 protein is CAWSLSRSGYSEKLFF. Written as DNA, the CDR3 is TGTGCCTGGAGCCTCTCACGGTCCGGATACAGTGAAAAACTGTTTTTT.

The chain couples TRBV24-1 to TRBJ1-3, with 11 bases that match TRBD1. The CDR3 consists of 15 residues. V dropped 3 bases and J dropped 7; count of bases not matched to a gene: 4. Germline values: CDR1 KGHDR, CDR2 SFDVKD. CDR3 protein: CATSDAGQGENTIYF. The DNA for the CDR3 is TGTGCCACCAGTGATGCGGGACAGGGGGAGAACACCATATATTTT.

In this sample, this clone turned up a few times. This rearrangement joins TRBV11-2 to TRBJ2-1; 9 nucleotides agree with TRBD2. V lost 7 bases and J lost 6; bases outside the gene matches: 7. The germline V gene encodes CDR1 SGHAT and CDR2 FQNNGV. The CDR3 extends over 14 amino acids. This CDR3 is CASIDSGGTNEQFF. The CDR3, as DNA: TGTGCCAGCATTGATAGCGGGGGAACCAATGAGCAGTTCTTC.

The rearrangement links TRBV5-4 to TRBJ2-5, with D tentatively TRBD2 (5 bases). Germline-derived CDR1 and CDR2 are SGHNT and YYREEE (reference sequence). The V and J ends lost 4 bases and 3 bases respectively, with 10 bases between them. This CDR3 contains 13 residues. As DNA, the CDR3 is TGTGCCAGCAGCACCGGACTGAAAGAGACCCAGTACTTC. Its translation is CASSTGLKETQYF. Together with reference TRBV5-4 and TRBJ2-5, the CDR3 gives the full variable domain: ETGVTQSPTHLIKTRGQQVTLRCSSQSGHNTVSWYQQALGQGPQFIFQYYREEENGRGNFPPRFSGLQFPNYSSELNVNALELDDSALYLCASSTGLKETQYFGPGTRLLVL.

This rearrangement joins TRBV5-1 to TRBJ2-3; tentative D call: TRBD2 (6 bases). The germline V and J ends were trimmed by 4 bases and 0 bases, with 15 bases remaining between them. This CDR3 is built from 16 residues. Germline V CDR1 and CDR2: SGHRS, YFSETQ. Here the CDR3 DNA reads TGCGCCAGCAGCCGGAGGGCAGGAACTAGCACAGATACGCAGTATTTT. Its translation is CASSRRAGTSTDTQYF.

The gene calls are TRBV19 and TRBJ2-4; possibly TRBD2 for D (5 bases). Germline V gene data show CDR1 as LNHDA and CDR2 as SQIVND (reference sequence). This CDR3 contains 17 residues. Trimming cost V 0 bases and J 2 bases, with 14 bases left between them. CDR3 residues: CASSIDRARRTKNIQYF. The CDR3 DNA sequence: TGTGCCAGTAGTATAGATCGTGCAAGGAGGACCAAAAACATTCAGTACTTC.

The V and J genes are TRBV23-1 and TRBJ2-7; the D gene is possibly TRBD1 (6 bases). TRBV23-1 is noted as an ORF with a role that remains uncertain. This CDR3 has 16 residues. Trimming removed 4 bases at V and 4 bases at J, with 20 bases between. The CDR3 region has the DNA TGCGCCAGCAGTCTGGCTGGGGACACAGGAAAGTACGAGCAGTACTTC. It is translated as CASSLAGDTGKYEQYF.

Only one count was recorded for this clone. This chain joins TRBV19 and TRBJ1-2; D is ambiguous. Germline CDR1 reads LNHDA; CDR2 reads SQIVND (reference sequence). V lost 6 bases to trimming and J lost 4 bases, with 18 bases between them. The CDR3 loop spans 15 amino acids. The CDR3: CASRIPGLPLYGYTF. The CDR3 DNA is TGTGCCAGTAGGATTCCAGGACTTCCACTCTATGGCTACACCTTC.

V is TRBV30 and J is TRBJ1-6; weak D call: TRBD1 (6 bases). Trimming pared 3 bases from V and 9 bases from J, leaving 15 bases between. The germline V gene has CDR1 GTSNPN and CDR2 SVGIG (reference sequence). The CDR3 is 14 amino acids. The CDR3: CAWRYLQGSSPLHF. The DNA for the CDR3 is TGTGCCTGGAGGTATTTACAGGGAAGTTCACCCCTCCACTTT.

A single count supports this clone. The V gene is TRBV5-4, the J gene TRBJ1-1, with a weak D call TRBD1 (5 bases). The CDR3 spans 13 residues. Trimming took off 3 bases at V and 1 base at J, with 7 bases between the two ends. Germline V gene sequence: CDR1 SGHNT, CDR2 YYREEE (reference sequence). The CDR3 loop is CASSYDRNTEAFF. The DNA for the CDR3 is TGTGCCAGCAGCTACGACAGGAACACTGAAGCTTTCTTT.

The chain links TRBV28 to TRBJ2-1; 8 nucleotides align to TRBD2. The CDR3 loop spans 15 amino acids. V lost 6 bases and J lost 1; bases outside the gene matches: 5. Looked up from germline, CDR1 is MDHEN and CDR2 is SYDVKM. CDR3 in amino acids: CASSRTSGSYNEQFF. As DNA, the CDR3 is TGTGCCAGCAGCCGAACTAGCGGATCCTACAATGAGCAGTTCTTC.

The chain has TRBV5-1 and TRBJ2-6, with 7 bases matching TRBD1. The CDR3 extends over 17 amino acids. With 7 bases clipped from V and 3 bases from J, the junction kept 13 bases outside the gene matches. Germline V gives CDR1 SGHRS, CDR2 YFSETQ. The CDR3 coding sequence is TGCGCCAGCGGTCCGGGACAGACTTCTCTTGGGGCCAACGTCCTGACTTTC. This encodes CASGPGQTSLGANVLTF.

CDR3 in DNA: TGTGCCATCAGTGAGTTAAGACGGTCAGGAAACGAAGCTTTCTTT. Translation: CAISELRRSGNEAFF. V is TRBV10-3 and J is TRBJ1-1, with D uncertain. The germline V and J ends were trimmed by 1 base and 8 bases, with 17 bases remaining between them. The CDR3 length is 15 residues. From germline, CDR1 is ENHRY and CDR2 SYGVKD.

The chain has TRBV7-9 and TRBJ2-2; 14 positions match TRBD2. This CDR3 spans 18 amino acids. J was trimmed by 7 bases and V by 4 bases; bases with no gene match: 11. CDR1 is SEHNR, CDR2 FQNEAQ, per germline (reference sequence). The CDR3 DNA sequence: TGTGCCAGCAGCTCCACACTGTCGGGACTAGCGGGAGACGGGGAGCTGTTTTTT. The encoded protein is CASSSTLSGLAGDGELFF.

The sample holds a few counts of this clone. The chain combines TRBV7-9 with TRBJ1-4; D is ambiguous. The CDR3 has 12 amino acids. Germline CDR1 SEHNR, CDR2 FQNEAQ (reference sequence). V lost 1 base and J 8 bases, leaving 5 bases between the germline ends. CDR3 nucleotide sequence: TGTGCCAGCAGCTTAGTAGAAGAAAAACTGTTTTTT. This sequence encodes CASSLVEEKLFF.

The CDR3 region has the DNA TGTGCCACCAGCAGAACAACGTATGGCTACACCTTC. Translated: CATSRTTYGYTF. The V call is TRBV15, the J call TRBJ1-2, with D unresolved. V lost 2 bases, J lost 5 bases, and 6 bases lay in between. The CDR3 covers 12 residues. The V gene's germline CDR1 is LNHNV and CDR2 YYDKDF (reference sequence).

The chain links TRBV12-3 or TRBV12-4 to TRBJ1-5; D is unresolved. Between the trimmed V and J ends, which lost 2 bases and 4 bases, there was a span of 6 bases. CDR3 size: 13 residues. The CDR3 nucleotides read TGTGCCAGCAGTTTAAACAGTAATCAGCCCCAGCATTTT. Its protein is CASSLNSNQPQHF.